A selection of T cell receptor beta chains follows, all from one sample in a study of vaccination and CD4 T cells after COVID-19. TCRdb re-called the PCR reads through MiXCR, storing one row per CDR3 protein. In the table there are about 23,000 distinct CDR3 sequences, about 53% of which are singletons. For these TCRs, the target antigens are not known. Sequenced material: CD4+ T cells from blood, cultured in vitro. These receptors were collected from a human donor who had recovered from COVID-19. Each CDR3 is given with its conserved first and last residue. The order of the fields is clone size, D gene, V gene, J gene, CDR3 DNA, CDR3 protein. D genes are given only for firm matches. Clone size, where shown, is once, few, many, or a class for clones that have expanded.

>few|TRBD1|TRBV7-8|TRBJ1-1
TGTGCCAGCAGCTCGGCCGACAGGGGTGGGGAAGCTTTCTTT
CASSSADRGGEAFF
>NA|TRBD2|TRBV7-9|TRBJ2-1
TGTGCCAGCAGCTTCGGACTAGCGGGAAAGCATGAGCAGTTCTTC
CASSFGLAGKHEQFF
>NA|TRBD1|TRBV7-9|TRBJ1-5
TGTGCCAGCAGCTTAGAAGGGGGCAGGGGGCTAAATCAGCCCCAGCATTTT
CASSLEGGRGLNQPQHF
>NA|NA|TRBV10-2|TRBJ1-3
TGCGCCAGCAGTGAATCCGGGAGCTCTGGAAACACCATATATTTT
CASSESGSSGNTIYF
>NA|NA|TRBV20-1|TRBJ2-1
TGCAGTGCTAGAGATAACCCAAATGAGCAGTTCTTC
CSARDNPNEQFF
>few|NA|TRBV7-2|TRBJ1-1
TGTGCCAGCAGCTTTGGGCGGATGAACACTGAAGCTTTCTTT
CASSFGRMNTEAFF
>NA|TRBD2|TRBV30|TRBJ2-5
TGTGCCTGGAGGATAGCGTCCCTAAGACTAGCCCTACAAGAGACCCAGTACTTC
CAWRIASLRLALQETQYF
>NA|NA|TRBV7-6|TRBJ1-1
TGTGCCAGCAGCCAGAGGACATCCCAGAGGACTGAAGCTTTCTTT
CASSQRTSQRTEAFF
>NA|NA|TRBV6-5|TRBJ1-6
TGTGCCAGCAGTTATCGAGTCTGGGAGGGAAATTCACCCCTCCACTTT
CASSYRVWEGNSPLHF
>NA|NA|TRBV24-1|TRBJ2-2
TGTGCCACCAGTGAGGACAGCAGGATCACCGGGGAGCTGTTTTTT
CATSEDSRITGELFF
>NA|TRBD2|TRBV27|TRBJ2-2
TGTGCCAGCAGTCCCTATATGAGCGGGAGCACCGGGGAGCTGTTTTTT
CASSPYMSGSTGELFF
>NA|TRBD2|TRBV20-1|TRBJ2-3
TGCAGTGCGAGCGGGAGGGCCTTGACAGATACGCAGTATTTT
CSASGRALTDTQYF
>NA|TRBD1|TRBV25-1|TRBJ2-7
TGTGCCAGCAGTGAATACGGGACAGGGTCGGACGAGCAGTACTTC
CASSEYGTGSDEQYF
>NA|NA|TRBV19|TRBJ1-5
TGTGCCAGTAGAACAACGGACGGCTCCAATCAGCCCCAGCATTTT
CASRTTDGSNQPQHF
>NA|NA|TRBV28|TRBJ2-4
TGTGCCAGCAGTTTATTTGAGGGAGCCAAAAACATTCAGTACTTC
CASSLFEGAKNIQYF
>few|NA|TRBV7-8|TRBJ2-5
TGTGCCAGCAGCTTAGTTTTTGGGGGCCTTGAGACCCAGTACTTC
CASSLVFGGLETQYF
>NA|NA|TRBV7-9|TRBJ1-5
TGTGCCAGCAGTCCCGGACAGCCTAATCAGCCCCAGCATTTT
CASSPGQPNQPQHF
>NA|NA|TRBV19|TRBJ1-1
TGTGCCAGTCAGCACATGAACACTGAAGCTTTCTTT
CASQHMNTEAFF
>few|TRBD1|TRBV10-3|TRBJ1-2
TGTGCCATCGGTGCAGGGGGCTACTATGGCTACACCTTC
CAIGAGGYYGYTF
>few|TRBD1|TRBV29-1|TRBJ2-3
TGCAGCGTCCTCGGGCAGGGGGCGACAGATACGCAGTATTTT
CSVLGQGATDTQYF
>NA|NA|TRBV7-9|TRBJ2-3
TGTGCCAGCAGCTCAACTAGGGGGAGTAGCACAGATACGCAGTATTTT
CASSSTRGSSTDTQYF
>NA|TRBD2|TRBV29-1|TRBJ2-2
TGCAGCGTTAGGACTAGCGGTAACACCGGGGAGCTGTTTTTT
CSVRTSGNTGELFF
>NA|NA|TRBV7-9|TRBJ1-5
TGTGCCAGCAGCCGGGACACAGACAATCAGCCCCAGCATTTT
CASSRDTDNQPQHF
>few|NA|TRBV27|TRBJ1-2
TGTGCCAGCGGATCGGGGGTCAGGTACACCTTC
CASGSGVRYTF
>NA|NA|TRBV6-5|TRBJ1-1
TGTGCCAGCAGTTACTCCAGTACCAGGGTGAACACTGAAGCTTTCTTT
CASSYSSTRVNTEAFF
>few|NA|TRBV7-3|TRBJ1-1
TGTGCCAGCAGCTGGGGTGGGAGGGATACTGAAGCTTTCTTT
CASSWGGRDTEAFF
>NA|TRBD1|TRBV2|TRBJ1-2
TGTGCCAGTAGACAGGGAGGCGGCTACACCTTC
CASRQGGGYTF
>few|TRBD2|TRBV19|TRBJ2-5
TGTGCCAGTAGTATTTTTCTAGCGGGAGTGGAGACCCAGTACTTC
CASSIFLAGVETQYF
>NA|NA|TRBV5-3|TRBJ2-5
TGTGCCAGCAGCTCACTTTCCGTTGAGACCCAGTACTTC
CASSSLSVETQYF
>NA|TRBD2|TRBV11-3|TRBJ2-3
TGTGCCAGCAGCTCCCCTCGGACTAGCGGGGGGGCAGGGACAGATACGCAGTATTTT
CASSSPRTSGGAGTDTQYF
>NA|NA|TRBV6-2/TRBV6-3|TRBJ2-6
TGTGCCAGCAGTCCAATTACAGGGTTGGCCAACGTCCTGACTTTC
CASSPITGLANVLTF
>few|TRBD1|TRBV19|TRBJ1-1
TGTGCCAGTACCGCGAGGGGGACAGGGGGCCGGGGTACTGAAGCTTTCTTT
CASTARGTGGRGTEAFF
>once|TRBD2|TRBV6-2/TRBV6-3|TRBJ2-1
TGTGCCAGCAGTTACCAAGCGGGAGGGAGGAATGAGCAGTTCTTC
CASSYQAGGRNEQFF
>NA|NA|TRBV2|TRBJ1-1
TGTGCCAGCAGTCCCCTCATGGGGGACCGACTGTGGGAGACTGAAGCTTTCTTT
CASSPLMGDRLWETEAFF
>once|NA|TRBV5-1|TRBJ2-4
TGCGCCAGCAGCCCCTCGGCCCGGGGGAACATTCAGTACTTC
CASSPSARGNIQYF
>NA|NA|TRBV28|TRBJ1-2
TGTGCCAGCAGTGGAGGGGGGAACCCACTTCGGGGCTACACCTTC
CASSGGGNPLRGYTF
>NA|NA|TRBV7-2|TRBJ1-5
TGTGCCAGCAGCTTCGGATTGGCTTACAATCAGCCCCAGCATTTT
CASSFGLAYNQPQHF
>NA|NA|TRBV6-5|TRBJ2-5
TGTGCCAGCAGTTATGGAGTGGAGACCCAGTACTTC
CASSYGVETQYF
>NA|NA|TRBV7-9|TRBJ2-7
TGTGCCAGCAGCTTAGCGCCGGGATTCGAGCAGTACTTC
CASSLAPGFEQYF
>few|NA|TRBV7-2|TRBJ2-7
TGTGCCAGCAGCTTTTATTCGAGGTCCTACGAGCAGTACTTC
CASSFYSRSYEQYF
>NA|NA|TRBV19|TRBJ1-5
TGTGCCAGTAGTATTCAGGGGACCTATCAGCCCCAGCATTTT
CASSIQGTYQPQHF
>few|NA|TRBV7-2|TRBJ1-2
TGTGCCAGCAGCTTAGAACAGGGCTATGGCTACACCTTC
CASSLEQGYGYTF
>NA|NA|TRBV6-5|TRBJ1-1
TGTGCCAGCAGTTCCGTTATGAGGGGGACAGAAGCTTTCTTT
CASSSVMRGTEAFF
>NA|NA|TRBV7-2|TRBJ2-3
TGTGCCAGCAGCATTCAGGGGAGAAGTATCGATACGCAGTATTTT
CASSIQGRSIDTQYF
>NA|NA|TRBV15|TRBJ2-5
TGTGCCACCAGCAACCAGGGGACCCAGTACTTC
CATSNQGTQYF
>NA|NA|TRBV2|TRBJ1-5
TGTGCCAGCAGTGAATGGGGCGGTCAGCCCCAGCATTTT
CASSEWGGQPQHF
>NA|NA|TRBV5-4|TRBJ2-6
TGTGCCAGCAGAAGAACTGGGGCCAACGTCCTGACTTTC
CASRRTGANVLTF
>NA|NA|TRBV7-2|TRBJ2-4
TGTGCCAGCAGCTTAGCCCTCTATCTAGGCGAGAAAAACATTCAGTACTTC
CASSLALYLGEKNIQYF
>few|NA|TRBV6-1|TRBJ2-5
TGTGCCAGCAGTGAAAGTTTGGTCAGGCTGCAAGAGACCCAGTACTTC
CASSESLVRLQETQYF
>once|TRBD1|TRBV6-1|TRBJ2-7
TGTGCCAGCACCAGGGGCCAGGGGGCCTACGAGCAGTACTTC
CASTRGQGAYEQYF
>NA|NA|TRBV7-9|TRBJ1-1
TGTGCCAGCAGCTTAGGGTGGCCGCGGAGCAACACTGAAGCTTTCTTT
CASSLGWPRSNTEAFF
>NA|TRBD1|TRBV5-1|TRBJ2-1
TGCGCCAGCAGCCTAACCGGACAGGGTCGGGGCAATGAGCAGTTCTTC
CASSLTGQGRGNEQFF
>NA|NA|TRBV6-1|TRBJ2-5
TGTGCCAGCAGTGACCCGACGGTGGGGGAGACCCAGTACTTC
CASSDPTVGETQYF
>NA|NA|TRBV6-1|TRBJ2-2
TGTGCCAGCATACAAAACTATCCGAACACCGGGGAGCTGTTTTTT
CASIQNYPNTGELFF
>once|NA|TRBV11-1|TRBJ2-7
TGTGCCAGCAGCTTAAGGGGCTTTGGACAGAACTACGAGCAGTACTTC
CASSLRGFGQNYEQYF
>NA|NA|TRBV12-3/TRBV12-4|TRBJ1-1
TGTGCCAGCACTCCTGGGAGGGACACTGAAGCTTTCTTT
CASTPGRDTEAFF
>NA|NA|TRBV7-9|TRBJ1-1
TGTGCCAGCAGCGCGGGGTGGGGAGAGAACACTGAAGCTTTCTTT
CASSAGWGENTEAFF
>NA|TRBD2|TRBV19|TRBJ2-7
TGTGCCAGCAGCCAGGCGGGAGACCCCTACGAGCAGTACTTC
CASSQAGDPYEQYF
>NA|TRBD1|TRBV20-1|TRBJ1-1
TGCAGTGCTAGAGGATCCAGGGGGCTGGGCACTGAAGCTTTCTTT
CSARGSRGLGTEAFF
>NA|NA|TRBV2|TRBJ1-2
TGTGCCAGCAGTGAAGCTCCCTTCACCCCTGGCTACACCTTC
CASSEAPFTPGYTF